The following is a T cell receptor beta chain sequence with its context. The antigen remains unidentified. This sample is part of a study of cytomegalovirus exposure and HLA in healthy donors. Regarding the study as a whole: TCR beta sequences numbering around 15,000 were associated with HLA alleles at 0.05 false discovery rate in a later analysis.

The CDR3 contains 15 residues. Per germline, CDR1 SNHLY and CDR2 FYNNEI. After removal of 3 bases from V and 2 bases from J, the junction contained 5 bases not matched to a gene. Primers for the PCR totalled 60 Vbeta and 13 Jbeta. Here immunoSEQ multiplex PCR was the method, and the copy in TCRdb shows in-frame clones only, minus some. The data contain approximately 180,000 clones, about four fifths of them singletons. The sequenced sample was PBMCs. The rearrangement uses TRBV2 and TRBJ2-7; TRBD2 matches 9 bases. This TCR was recovered from a woman under 30 in good health and CMV-seronegative. CDR3 protein: CASSEWAGGPYEQYV. CDR3 nucleotides: TGTGCCAGCAGTGAGTGGGCGGGAGGGCCCTACGAGCAGTACGTC.